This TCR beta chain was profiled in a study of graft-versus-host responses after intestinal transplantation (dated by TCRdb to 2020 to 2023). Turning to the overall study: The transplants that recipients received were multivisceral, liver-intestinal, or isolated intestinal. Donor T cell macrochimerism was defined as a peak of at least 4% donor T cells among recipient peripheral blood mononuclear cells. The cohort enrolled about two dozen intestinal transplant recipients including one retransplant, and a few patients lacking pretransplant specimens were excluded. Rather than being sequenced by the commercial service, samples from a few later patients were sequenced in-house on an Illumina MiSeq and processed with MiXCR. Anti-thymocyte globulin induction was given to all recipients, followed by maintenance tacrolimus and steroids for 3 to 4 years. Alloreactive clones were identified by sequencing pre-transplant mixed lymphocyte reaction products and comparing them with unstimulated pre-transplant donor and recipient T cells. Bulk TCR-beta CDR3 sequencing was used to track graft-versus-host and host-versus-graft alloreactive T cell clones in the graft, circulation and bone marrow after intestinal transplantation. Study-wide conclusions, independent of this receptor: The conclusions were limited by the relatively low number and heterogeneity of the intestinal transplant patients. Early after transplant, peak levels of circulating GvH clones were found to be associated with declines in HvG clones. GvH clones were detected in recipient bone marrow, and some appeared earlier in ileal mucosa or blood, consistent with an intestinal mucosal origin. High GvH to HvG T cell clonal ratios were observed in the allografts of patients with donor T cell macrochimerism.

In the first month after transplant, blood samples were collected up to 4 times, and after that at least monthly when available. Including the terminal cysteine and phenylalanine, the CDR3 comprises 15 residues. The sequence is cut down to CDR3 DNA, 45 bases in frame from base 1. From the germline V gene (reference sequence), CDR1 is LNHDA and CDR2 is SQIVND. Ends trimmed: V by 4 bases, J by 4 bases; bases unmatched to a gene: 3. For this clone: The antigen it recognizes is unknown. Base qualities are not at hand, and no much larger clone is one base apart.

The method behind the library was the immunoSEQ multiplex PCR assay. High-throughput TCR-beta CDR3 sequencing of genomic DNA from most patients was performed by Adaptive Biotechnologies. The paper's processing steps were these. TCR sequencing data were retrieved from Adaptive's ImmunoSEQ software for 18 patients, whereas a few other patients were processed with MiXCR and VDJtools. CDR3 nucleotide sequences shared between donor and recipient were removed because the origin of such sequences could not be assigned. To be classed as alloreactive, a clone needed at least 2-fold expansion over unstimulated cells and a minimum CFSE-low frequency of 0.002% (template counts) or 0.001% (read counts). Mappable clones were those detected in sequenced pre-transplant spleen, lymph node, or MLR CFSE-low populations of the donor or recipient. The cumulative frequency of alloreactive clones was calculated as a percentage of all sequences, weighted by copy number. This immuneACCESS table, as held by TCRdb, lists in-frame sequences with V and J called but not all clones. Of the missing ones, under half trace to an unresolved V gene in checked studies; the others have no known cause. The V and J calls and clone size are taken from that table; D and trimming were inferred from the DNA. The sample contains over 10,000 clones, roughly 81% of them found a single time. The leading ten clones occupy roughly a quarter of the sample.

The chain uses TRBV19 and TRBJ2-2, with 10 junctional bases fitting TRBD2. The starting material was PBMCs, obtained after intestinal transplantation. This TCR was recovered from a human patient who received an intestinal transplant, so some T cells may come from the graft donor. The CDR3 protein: CASSTPSGSTGELFF. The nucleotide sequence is TGTGCCAGTAGTACGCCTAGCGGGAGCACCGGGGAGCTGTTTTTT.